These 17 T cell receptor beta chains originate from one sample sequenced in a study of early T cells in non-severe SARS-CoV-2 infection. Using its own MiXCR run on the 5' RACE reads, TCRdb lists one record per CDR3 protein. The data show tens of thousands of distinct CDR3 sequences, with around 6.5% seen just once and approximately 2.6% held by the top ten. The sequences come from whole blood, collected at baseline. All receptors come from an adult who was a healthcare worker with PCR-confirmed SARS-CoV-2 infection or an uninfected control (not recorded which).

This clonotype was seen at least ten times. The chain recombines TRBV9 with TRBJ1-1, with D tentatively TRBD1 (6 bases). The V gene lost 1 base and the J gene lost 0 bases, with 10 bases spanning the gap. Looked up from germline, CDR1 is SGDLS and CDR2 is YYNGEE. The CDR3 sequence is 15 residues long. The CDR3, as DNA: TGTGCCAGCAGCGTAACATCAGGGGTGAACACTGAAGCTTTCTTT. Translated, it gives CASSVTSGVNTEAFF. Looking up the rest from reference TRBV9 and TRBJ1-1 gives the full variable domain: DSGVTQTPKHLITATGQRVTLRCSPRSGDLSVYWYQQSLDQGLQFLIQYYNGEERAKGNILERFSAQQFPDLHSELNLSSLELGDSALYFCASSVTSGVNTEAFFGQGTRLTVV.

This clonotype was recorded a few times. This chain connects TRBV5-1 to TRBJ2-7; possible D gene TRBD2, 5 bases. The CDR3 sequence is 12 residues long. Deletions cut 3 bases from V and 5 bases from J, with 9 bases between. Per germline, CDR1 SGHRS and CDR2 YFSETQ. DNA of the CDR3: TGCGCCAGCAGCTCCGGGAATCACGAGCAGTACTTC. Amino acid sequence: CASSSGNHEQYF.

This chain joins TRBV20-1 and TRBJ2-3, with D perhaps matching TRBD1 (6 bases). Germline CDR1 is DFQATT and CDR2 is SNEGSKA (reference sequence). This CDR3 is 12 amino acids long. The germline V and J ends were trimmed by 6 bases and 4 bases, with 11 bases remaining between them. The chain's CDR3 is CSALRTADTQYF. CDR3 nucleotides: TGCAGTGCACTTAGGACAGCAGATACGCAGTATTTT.

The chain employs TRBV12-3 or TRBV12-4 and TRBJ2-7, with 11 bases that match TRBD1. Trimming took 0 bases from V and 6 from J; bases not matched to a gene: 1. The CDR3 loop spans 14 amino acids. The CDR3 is CASSLAGTGGEQYF. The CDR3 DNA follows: TGTGCCAGCAGTTTAGCAGGGACAGGGGGCGAGCAGTACTTC.

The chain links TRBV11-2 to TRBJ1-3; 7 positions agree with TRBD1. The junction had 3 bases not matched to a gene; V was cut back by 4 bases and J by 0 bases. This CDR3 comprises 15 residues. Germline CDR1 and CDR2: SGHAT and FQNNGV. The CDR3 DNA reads TGTGCCAGCAGCTACAGGGGCAACTCTGGAAACACCATATATTTT. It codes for CASSYRGNSGNTIYF.

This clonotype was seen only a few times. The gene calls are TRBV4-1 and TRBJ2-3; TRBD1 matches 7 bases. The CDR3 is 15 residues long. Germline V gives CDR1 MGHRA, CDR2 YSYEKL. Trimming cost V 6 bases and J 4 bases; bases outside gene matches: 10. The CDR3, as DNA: TGCGCCAGCAGTTTAACAGGGGCAGGTCCAGATACGCAGTATTTT. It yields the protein CASSLTGAGPDTQYF.

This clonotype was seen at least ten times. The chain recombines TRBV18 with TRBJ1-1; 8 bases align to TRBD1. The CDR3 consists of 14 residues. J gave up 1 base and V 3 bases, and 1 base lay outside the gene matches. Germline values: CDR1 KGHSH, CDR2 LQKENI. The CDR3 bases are TGTGCCAGCTCACCCGGACAGGGGAACACTGAAGCTTTCTTT. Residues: CASSPGQGNTEAFF.

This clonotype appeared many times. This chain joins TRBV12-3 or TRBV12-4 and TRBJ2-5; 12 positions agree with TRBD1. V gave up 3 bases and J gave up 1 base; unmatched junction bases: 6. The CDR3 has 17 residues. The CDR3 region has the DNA TGTGCCAGCAGTTTTGGGACAGGGGGCGGGGGCCAAGAGACCCAGTACTTC. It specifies CASSFGTGGGGQETQYF.

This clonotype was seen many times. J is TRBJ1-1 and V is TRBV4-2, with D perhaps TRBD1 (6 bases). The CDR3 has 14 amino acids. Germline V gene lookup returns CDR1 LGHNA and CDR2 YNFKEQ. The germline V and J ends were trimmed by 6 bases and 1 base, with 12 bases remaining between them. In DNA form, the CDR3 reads TGTGCCAGCAGAGAGGGACAAAGGAACACTGAAGCTTTCTTT. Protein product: CASREGQRNTEAFF.

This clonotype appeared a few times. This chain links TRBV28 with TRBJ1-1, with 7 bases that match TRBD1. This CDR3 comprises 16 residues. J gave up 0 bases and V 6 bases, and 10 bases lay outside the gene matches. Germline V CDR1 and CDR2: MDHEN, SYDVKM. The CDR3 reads CASSPGTATLNTEAFF. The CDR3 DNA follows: TGTGCCAGCAGCCCCGGGACAGCCACTTTGAACACTGAAGCTTTCTTT.

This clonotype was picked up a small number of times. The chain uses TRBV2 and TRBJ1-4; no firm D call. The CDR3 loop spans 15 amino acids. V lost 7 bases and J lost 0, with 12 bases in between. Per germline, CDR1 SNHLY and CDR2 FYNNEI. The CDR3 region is CASIGLDATNEKLFF. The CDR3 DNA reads TGTGCCAGCATAGGACTCGACGCAACTAATGAAAAACTGTTTTTT.

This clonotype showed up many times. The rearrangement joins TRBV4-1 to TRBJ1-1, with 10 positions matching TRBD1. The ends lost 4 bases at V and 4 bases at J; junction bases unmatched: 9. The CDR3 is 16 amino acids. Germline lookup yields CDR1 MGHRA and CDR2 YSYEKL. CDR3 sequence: CASSLDRGQGGTEAFF. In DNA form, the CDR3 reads TGCGCCAGCAGCCTCGACAGGGGGCAAGGGGGCACTGAAGCTTTCTTT.

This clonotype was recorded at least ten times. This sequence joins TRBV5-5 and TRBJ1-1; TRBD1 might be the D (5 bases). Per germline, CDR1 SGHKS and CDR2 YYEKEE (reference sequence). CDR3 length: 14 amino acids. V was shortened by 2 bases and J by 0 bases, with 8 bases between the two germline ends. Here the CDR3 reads CASSLGDLNTEAFF. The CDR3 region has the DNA TGTGCCAGCAGCTTAGGGGACCTGAACACTGAAGCTTTCTTT. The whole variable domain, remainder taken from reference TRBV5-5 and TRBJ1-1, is DAGVTQSPTHLIKTRGQQVTLRCSPISGHKSVSWYQQVLGQGPQFIFQYYEKEERGRGNFPDRFSARQFPNYSSELNVNALLLGDSALYLCASSLGDLNTEAFFGQGTRLTVV.

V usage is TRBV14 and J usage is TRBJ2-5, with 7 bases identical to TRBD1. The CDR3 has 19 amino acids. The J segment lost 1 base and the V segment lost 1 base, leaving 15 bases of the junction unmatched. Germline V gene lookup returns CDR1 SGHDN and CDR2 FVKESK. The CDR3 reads CASSQGRGGVWTFQETQYF. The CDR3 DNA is TGTGCCAGCAGCCAAGGGAGAGGGGGCGTTTGGACGTTCCAAGAGACCCAGTACTTC.

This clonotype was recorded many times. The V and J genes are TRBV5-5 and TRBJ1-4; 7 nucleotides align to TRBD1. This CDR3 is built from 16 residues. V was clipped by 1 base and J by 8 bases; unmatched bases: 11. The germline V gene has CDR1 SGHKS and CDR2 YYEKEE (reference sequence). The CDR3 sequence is CASSLRQGREGEKLFF. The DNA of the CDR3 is TGTGCCAGCAGCTTGAGACAGGGCAGGGAAGGAGAAAAACTGTTTTTT.

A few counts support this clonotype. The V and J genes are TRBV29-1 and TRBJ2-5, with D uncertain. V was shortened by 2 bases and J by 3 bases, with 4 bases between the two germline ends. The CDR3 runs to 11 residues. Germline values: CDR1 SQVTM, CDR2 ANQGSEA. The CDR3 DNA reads TGCAGCGTTGAAATCAAAGAGACCCAGTACTTC. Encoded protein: CSVEIKETQYF.

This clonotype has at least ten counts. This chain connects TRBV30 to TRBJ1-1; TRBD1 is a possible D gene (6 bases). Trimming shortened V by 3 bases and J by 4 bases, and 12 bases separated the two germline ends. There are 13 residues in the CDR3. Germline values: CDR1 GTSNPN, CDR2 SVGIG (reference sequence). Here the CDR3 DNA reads TGTGCCTGGAGACAGGGAACGAGCACTGAAGCTTTCTTT. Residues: CAWRQGTSTEAFF.